This note documents a single T cell receptor beta chain sequence. This clone's antigen is unknown. The input lacks base qualities; no much larger clone sits a single base away. The data were taken from a study of shared clonotypes between healthy human individuals (dated by TCRdb to 2019 to 2021). For context, the study as a whole: The cohort comprised a couple of women and a few men aged 18 to 49 years. For each donor, CD4 naive and CD4 memory were each run on three plates, CD8 naive on two plates, and CD8 memory on one plate. Blood TCR repertoires of a handful of healthy adults were deeply sequenced to estimate repertoire size and the extent of clonotype sharing between individuals. Libraries were prepared and TCR repertoires were sequenced by different laboratories using diverse techniques, in order to increase sequencing depth and limit assay-specific biases. Per donor, leukapheresis produced somewhere between about 0.8 and 9.5 billion PBMCs.

Using the deep immunoSEQ assay, TCR CDR3 regions were amplified from genomic DNA by multiplex PCR. Extracted genomic DNA from each cell subset was spread evenly across all wells of several immunoSEQ 96-well plates, with each plate serving as a replicate. For sorted subsets, 150 to 250 ng of genomic DNA, equivalent to roughly 33,000 T cell genomes, went into each replicate PCR. Purified libraries were measured with a Qubit 3.0 fluorometer, size-checked on a Bioanalyzer 2100, and measured again with the KAPA Library Quantification kit. Every immunoSEQ 96-well plate was sequenced on a dedicated single-read 150-cycle Illumina NextSeq 550 flow cell. On the authors' methods: Because the immunoSEQ output included only junctional sequences and no quality scores, the filtering could not be the same as the filtering used for full-length reads. To assign V/J genes and CDR3, sequences were annotated using PyIR, a Python wrapper for IgBLAST v1.9, with IMGT germline references. Any read was removed if the V/J assignment was weak (E-value above 1e-6), the CDR3 was missing, or the read contained stop codons, out-of-frame junctions, or ambiguous translated residues. A V3J clonotype was defined by an identical inferred V gene, J gene, and CDR3 amino acid sequence. To compute the percentage overlap between repertoires, the number of shared unique clonotypes was divided by the size of the smaller repertoire. RTK rarefaction, the Chao1 estimator, and Recon v2.1 estimates of unobserved clonotypes were used to assess repertoire richness. Generation probabilities for all TCRbeta clonotypes obtained by the gDNA method from a few donors were computed using OLGA. Here the immuneACCESS table is served through TCRdb, limited to in-frame sequences with V and J called. Missing clones are a known gap in these copies; in checked studies unresolved V genes cover under half, and the rest lacks a known reason. V and J calls and clone size are those listed in that table; D and trimming were worked out from the DNA. In all, the sample holds roughly 2,000,000 clones, and approximately 95% of those were seen once. Clones ranked in the top ten supply approximately 1% of the sample.

The germline V gene (reference sequence) gives CDR1 as SGHNT and CDR2 as YYREEE. Trimming takes 3 bases from V and 5 bases from J, and the germline ends sit 12 bases apart. From its cysteine to its phenylalanine, the CDR3 spans 13 amino acids. The retained sequence is limited to the CDR3, 39 bases, with the frame set at the first base. General conclusions and limits of the study: Larger estimated clonotype richness was generally found for naive subsets than for memory subsets. Compared with non-shared clonotypes, the clonotypes found in all four sorted-subset donors had higher generation probabilities. When a few donors were compared, the shared fraction of clonotypes was around 5% for naive CD4, less than 4% for naive CD8, more than 2% for memory CD4, and roughly 0.43% for memory CD8. Based on pairwise subsampling, the degree of clonotype sharing among donors was expected to be affected by sequencing depth. Rarefaction of sorted-subset datasets indicated incomplete sequencing despite the large sequencing depth. Only blood was sampled, and tissue TCR repertoires likely differ from those in blood. Because the study included only a small number of donors, the genetic and exposure-history diversity represented was limited.

CD8 naive samples consisted of CD45RO-negative cells that were positively selected for CCR7, yielding a CD45RA+CCR7+ population without TemRA cells. The donors were healthy, HIV-negative adults who had no recently reported acute infections or vaccinations. Every donor was a Caucasian adult residing in Nashville, Tennessee, USA. After blood collection by leukapheresis, PBMCs were isolated using Ficoll-Histopaque density gradient centrifugation and then cryopreserved in the vapor phase of liquid nitrogen. Purity and quantity of every magnetically sorted T cell population were checked by analytical flow cytometry. Genomic DNA was isolated from every sorted fraction and measured by UV absorbance on a Nanodrop 2000c.

This TCR was sampled from a man younger than 35 in good health. The chain is encoded by TRBV5-4 joined to TRBJ2-7; a weak D assignment points to TRBD2 (7 bases agree). Sequencing was performed on naive CD8+ T cells sorted from blood. The intended sense of this specimen's cell subset or site label: CD45RA+CCR7+. The CDR3 sequence is CASSYTGGHEQYF. The DNA sequence is as follows: TGTGCCAGCAGCTATACGGGGGGCCACGAGCAGTACTTC.